This entry lists 10 T cell receptor beta chains sequenced from one sample in a study of T-cell reconstitution after alpha-beta-depleted transplantation in children. The library targeted TCRbeta and was prepared with unique molecular identifiers. TCRdb independently ran MiXCR on the PCR reads; one entry per CDR3 protein. The sample carries approximately 70,000 distinct CDR3 sequences, 4% to 5% recorded once. Here the sequenced sample was PBMCs, mostly from graft donor cells, taken 180 days after TCRalphabeta/CD19-depleted stem cell transplant. These receptors all stem from a boy younger than two who had a stem cell transplant for acute myeloid leukemia, so the T cells may come from the graft donor.

This clonotype was counted ten times or more. The chain employs TRBV4-1 and TRBJ1-6; unclear D gene. V was cut by 1 base and J by 6 bases, with 13 bases left in between. Germline values: CDR1 MGHRA, CDR2 YSYEKL. The CDR3 loop spans 16 amino acids. CDR3 DNA sequence: TGCGCCAGCAGCCAAGGTACCGCGAGGGTTAATTCACCCCTCCACTTT. This codes for CASSQGTARVNSPLHF.

This clonotype was observed many times. The rearrangement uses TRBV18 and TRBJ2-5, with no clear D. The CDR3 spans 13 residues. The V end lost 4 bases, the J end lost 5 bases, and 11 bases lay between the germline ends. Per germline, CDR1 KGHSH and CDR2 LQKENI. Here the CDR3 reads CASSLSTGETQYF. CDR3 in DNA: TGTGCCAGCTCACTTTCCACCGGGGAGACCCAGTACTTC.

The table lists this clonotype with many counts. This chain joins TRBV12-3 or TRBV12-4 and TRBJ2-7; TRBD1 matches at 7 bases. The V gene end was trimmed by 7 bases and the J gene end by 4 bases; junction bases not matched to a gene: 7. The CDR3 runs to 13 residues. CDR3 loop: CASTEDRLYEQYF. The DNA for the CDR3 is TGTGCCAGCACCGAGGACAGGTTATACGAGCAGTACTTC.

This clonotype has ten or more counts. The V gene is TRBV5-1, the J gene TRBJ1-1, with TRBD1 identical over 9 bases. Germline lookup yields CDR1 SGHRS and CDR2 YFSETQ. The V gene end was trimmed by 4 bases and the J gene end by 3 bases; junction bases not matched to a gene: 4. There are 14 residues in the CDR3. The CDR3 region has the DNA TGCGCCAGCAGCGGGCGGACAGGGGACACTGAAGCTTTCTTT. Its protein product is CASSGRTGDTEAFF.

This clonotype was recorded at least ten times. The CDR3 protein is CASSIAPGEQFF. CDR3 DNA: TGCGCCAGCAGCATTGCCCCGGGTGAGCAGTTCTTC. The chain has TRBV5-1 and TRBJ2-1; the D is unclear. Between the trimmed V and J ends, which lost 4 bases and 9 bases, there was a span of 11 bases. This CDR3 region has 12 residues. Germline lookup yields CDR1 SGHRS and CDR2 YFSETQ.

This clonotype was detected many times. The chain has TRBV5-1 and TRBJ1-1; the D gene is possibly TRBD1 (6 bases). CDR1 is SGHRS, CDR2 YFSETQ, per germline. With 4 bases removed from V and 4 bases from J, the gap between germline ends came to 20 bases. The CDR3 is made up of 16 amino acids. CDR3 in DNA: TGCGCCAGCAGCCCCTTTGGAGGAGGAGGGGGCACTGAAGCTTTCTTT. Residues: CASSPFGGGGGTEAFF.

This clonotype was observed many times. V usage is TRBV7-6 and J usage is TRBJ2-2; unclear D gene. This CDR3 spans 12 amino acids. V was cut by 5 bases and J by 11 bases, with 12 bases left in between. The germline CDR1 and CDR2 sequences are SGHVS and FNYEAQ. The CDR3 is CASSPAPVELFF. CDR3 nucleotide sequence: TGTGCCAGCAGCCCAGCACCTGTCGAGCTGTTTTTT.

Worth noting for this clonotype: At one boundary the junction diverges from the germline segment, which might be a read error. The chain couples TRBV5-4 to TRBJ1-2; D gene unclear. This CDR3 has 13 amino acids. Germline-derived CDR1 and CDR2 are SGHNT and YYREEE (reference sequence). As DNA, the CDR3 is TGTGCCAGCAGTTTGGTAAAGAGCTATGGCTACACCTTC. It specifies CASSLVKSYGYTF.

This clonotype was seen at least ten times. V usage is TRBV10-3 and J usage is TRBJ2-7; D is undetermined. The CDR3 runs to 15 residues. The V gene lost 10 bases and the J gene lost 2 bases, with 21 bases spanning the gap. Per germline, CDR1 ENHRY and CDR2 SYGVKD. The CDR3 region has the DNA TGTGCCACCGCGCAGGCAGCCCGAGCCACCTACGAGCAGTACTTC. This sequence encodes CATAQAARATYEQYF.

There are many counts of this clonotype. V is TRBV5-6 and J is TRBJ2-2, with D unresolved. The CDR3 covers 16 residues. Germline lookup yields CDR1 SGHDT and CDR2 YYEEEE. V lost 0 bases to trimming and J lost 0 bases, with 9 bases between them. The CDR3 loop reads CASSLEGVSNTGELFF. For the CDR3, the DNA is TGTGCCAGCAGCTTGGAGGGTGTGTCGAACACCGGGGAGCTGTTTTTT.